This T cell receptor beta chain was sequenced for a study of cytomegalovirus exposure and HLA in healthy donors. The PCR ran on 60 Vbeta and 13 Jbeta primers. The method was immunoSEQ multiplex PCR; TCRdb's version includes in-frame clones alone and lacks a portion of them. The sample contains about 110,000 clones, more than 60% of which appear only once. From germline, CDR1 is MGHRA and CDR2 YSYEKL. After removal of 2 bases from V and 12 bases from J, the junction contained 9 bases not matched to a gene. The CDR3 sequence is 15 residues long. What was sequenced was PBMCs. The TCR sequence derives from a woman in her forties or fifties in good health and CMV-seropositive. This sequence joins TRBV4-1 and TRBJ2-1; 11 nucleotides agree with TRBD2. CDR3 protein: CASSQFTSGGLRQFF. The DNA of the CDR3 is TGCGCCAGCAGCCAATTCACTAGCGGGGGCCTCAGGCAGTTCTTC.